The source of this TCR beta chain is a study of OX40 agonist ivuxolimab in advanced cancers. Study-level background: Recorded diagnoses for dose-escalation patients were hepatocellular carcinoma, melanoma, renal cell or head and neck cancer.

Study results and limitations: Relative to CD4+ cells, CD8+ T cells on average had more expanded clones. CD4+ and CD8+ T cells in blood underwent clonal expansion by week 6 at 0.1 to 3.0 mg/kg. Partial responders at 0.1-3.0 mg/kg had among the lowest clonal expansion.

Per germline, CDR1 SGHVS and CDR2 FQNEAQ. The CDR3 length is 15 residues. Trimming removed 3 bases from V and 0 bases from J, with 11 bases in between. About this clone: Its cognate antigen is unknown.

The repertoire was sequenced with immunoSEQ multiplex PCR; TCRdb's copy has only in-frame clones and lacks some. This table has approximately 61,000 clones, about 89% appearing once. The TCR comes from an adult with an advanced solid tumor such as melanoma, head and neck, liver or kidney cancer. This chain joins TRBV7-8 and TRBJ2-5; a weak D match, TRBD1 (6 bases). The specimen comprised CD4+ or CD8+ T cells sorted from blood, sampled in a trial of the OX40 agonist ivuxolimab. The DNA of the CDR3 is TGTGCCAGCAGCTTTAGAGGGGGATACCAAGAGACCCAGTACTTC. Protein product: CASSFRGGYQETQYF.